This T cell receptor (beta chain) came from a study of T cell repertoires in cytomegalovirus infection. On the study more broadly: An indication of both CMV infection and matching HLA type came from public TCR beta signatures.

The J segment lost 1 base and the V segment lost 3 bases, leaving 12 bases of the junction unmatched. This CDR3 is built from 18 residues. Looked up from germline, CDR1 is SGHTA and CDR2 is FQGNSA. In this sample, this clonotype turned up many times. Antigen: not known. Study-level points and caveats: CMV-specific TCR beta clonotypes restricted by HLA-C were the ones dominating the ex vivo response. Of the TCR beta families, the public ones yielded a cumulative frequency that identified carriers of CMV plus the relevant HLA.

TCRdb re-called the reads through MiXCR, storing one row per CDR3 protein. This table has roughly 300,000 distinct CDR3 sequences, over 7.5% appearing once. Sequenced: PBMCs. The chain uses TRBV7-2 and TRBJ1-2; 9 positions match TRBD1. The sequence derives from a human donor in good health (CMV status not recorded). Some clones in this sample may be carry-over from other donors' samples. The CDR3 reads CASSFRGGGQGRNYGYTF. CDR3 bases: TGTGCCAGCAGCTTTAGGGGGGGGGGACAGGGACGTAACTATGGCTACACCTTC.